The TCR beta chain described here comes from a study of monozygotic twins with inflammatory bowel disease. Study-wide results and limits: Using the inverse Simpson index, IBD patients had lower TCRbeta diversity than healthy co-twins.

UMIs were attached via template switching, each with a 6-nucleotide sample barcode. TCRdb derives one entry per CDR3 protein from the 5' RACE reads, leaving out DNA. Found here are just over 300,000 distinct CDR3 sequences; the top ten clones hold roughly 5.8%. This CDR3 comprises 15 residues. Germline lookup yields CDR1 SGHTA and CDR2 FQGNSA. In regard to this clonotype: Its antigen is currently unknown.

This chain links TRBV7-2 with TRBJ2-7; absent DNA, TCRdb's TRBD2 call cannot be checked. The TCR originated in a human donor with ulcerative colitis or Crohn's disease, or a healthy co-twin of an affected twin (not recorded which). The specimen was blood. The CDR3 protein is CASSLAPRGAHEQYF.